This entry concerns a single TCR beta chain. CDR3 size: 15 residues. V lost 4 bases, J lost 8 bases, and 19 bases lay in between. Germline CDR1 is SGHNT and CDR2 is YYREEE (reference sequence). The sample comes from a study of blood T cell repertoires in COVID-19. Study information: The United States, Italy and Spain were the sources of the acute and convalescent COVID-19 samples. PBMCs, B-cell-depleted T cells, or T cells provided the cDNA or gDNA that made up the material.

In the original processing: Amplification from reference gene primers served as the basis for estimated nucleated cell counts. The protocol was immunoSEQ multiplex PCR, while the TCRdb copy is restricted to in-frame clones and leaves out a portion. V and J calls and clone size are copied from that table; D and trimming were computed from the DNA. The table has fewer than 500,000 clones, about nine tenths seen once; the top ten hold roughly 1.4%. The receptor comes from a woman in her 30s with active or convalescent COVID-19. Sequenced: peripheral blood. The chain carries TRBV5-4 and TRBJ2-4; D possibly corresponds to TRBD2 (5 bases). The CDR3 here is CASSLTGIMGDIQYF. In DNA, the CDR3 is TGTGCCAGCAGCCTCACCGGGATCATGGGTGACATTCAGTACTTC.